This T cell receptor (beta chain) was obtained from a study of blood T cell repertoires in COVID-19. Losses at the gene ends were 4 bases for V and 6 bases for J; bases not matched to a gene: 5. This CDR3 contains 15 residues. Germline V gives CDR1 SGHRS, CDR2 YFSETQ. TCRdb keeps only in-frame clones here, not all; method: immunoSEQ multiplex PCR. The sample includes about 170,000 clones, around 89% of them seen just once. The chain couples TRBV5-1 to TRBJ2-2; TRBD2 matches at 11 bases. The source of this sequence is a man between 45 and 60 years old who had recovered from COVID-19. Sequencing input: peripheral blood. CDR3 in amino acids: CASSGSGGAAGELFF. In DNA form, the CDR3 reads TGCGCCAGCAGCGGTAGCGGGGGGGCGGCCGGGGAGCTGTTTTTT.